This passage covers 7 T cell receptor beta chains from one sample sequenced in a study of T-cell memory formation after mild COVID-19. TCRdb called the 5' RACE reads again in MiXCR, with one record for every CDR3 protein. The sample lists 580,000 or so distinct CDR3 sequences; 17% were seen once. Sequencing was carried out using PBMCs or a T cell subset sorted from them (not recorded which). Every receptor here comes from an adult woman who had mild COVID-19 (a few samples of this study predate the infection). Cell type and time point are not known.

The rearrangement joins TRBV27 to TRBJ2-1; the match to TRBD2 covers 11 bases. The CDR3 covers 17 residues. Germline loops: CDR1 MNHEY, CDR2 SMNVEV (reference sequence). Trimming cost V 2 bases and J 4 bases; bases outside gene matches: 7. This CDR3 reads CASSLQRTSGFYNEQFF. Written as DNA, the CDR3 is TGTGCCAGCAGTTTACAACGGACTAGCGGGTTTTACAATGAGCAGTTCTTC.

This clonotype was observed at least ten times. The rearrangement uses TRBV7-2 and TRBJ2-3; tentative D call: TRBD1 (5 bases). Per germline, CDR1 SGHTA and CDR2 FQGNSA. The CDR3 has 14 residues. Trimming took off 1 base at V and 7 bases at J, with 12 bases between the two ends. The CDR3 is CASSLGYNRNTQYF. The CDR3 region has the DNA TGTGCCAGCAGCTTAGGCTACAACAGGAATACGCAGTATTTT.

The chain is built from TRBV12-3 or TRBV12-4 and TRBJ1-5; 7 nucleotides agree with TRBD1. CDR3 size: 15 residues. V shed 3 bases, J shed 4 bases, and the junction held 6 bases outside the gene matches. In DNA form, the CDR3 reads TGTGCCAGCAGTTTGGGACAGTCGCGGAATCAGCCCCAGCATTTT. This sequence encodes CASSLGQSRNQPQHF.

The chain employs TRBV18 and TRBJ2-3; the D gene could be TRBD1 or TRBD2 (5 bases each). Germline CDR1 reads KGHSH; CDR2 reads LQKENI. V dropped 2 bases and J dropped 2 bases, with 11 bases sitting between them. This CDR3 region has 15 residues. In DNA form, the CDR3 reads TGTGCCAGCTCACCATACCCGGGGACCACAGATACGCAGTATTTT. Translating it yields CASSPYPGTTDTQYF.

The chain is built from TRBV6-2 or TRBV6-3 and TRBJ2-7, with 10 bases that match TRBD1. The ends lost 2 bases at V and 5 bases at J; junction bases unmatched: 9. This CDR3 is 16 amino acids long. Germline V gives CDR1 MNHEY, CDR2 SVGEGT. The CDR3 loop is CASSYDPGQGFHEQYF. DNA for the CDR3: TGTGCCAGCAGTTACGATCCGGGACAGGGGTTCCACGAGCAGTACTTC.

This clonotype was recorded a few times. The J gene is TRBJ1-6, the V gene TRBV18; 9 bases match TRBD1. J was trimmed by 9 bases and V by 3 bases; bases with no gene match: 6. Germline CDR1 reads KGHSH; CDR2 reads LQKENI. The CDR3 consists of 15 residues. The DNA for the CDR3 is TGTGCCAGCTCACCCGGGACAGGGTCCGGTTCACCCCTCCACTTT. This gives the protein CASSPGTGSGSPLHF.

This chain links TRBV20-1 with TRBJ2-5, with 8 bases identical to TRBD1. The ends lost 6 bases at V and 3 bases at J; junction bases unmatched: 6. The germline gives CDR1 DFQATT, CDR2 SNEGSKA (reference sequence). The CDR3 totals 13 residues. The CDR3 is CSAPGQDEETQYF. The CDR3 bases are TGCAGTGCCCCGGGACAGGATGAAGAGACCCAGTACTTC.